The rows below give T cell receptor beta chains drawn from one sample of a study of early T cells in non-severe SARS-CoV-2 infection. TCRdb recomputed calls from the 5' RACE reads with MiXCR, one row per CDR3 protein. Here the sample spans about 110,000 distinct CDR3 sequences, more than 9.5% being singletons. The sample taken for sequencing was whole blood. These receptors were collected from an adult who was a healthcare worker with PCR-confirmed SARS-CoV-2 infection or an uninfected control (not recorded which). The CDR3 runs from the conserved cysteine through the conserved F or W. D genes are given only for firm matches. Clone sizes are given selectively: once, few, many, or a class where the clone is expanded.

D: TRBD1
V: TRBV5-1
size: few
J: TRBJ1-6
DNA: TGCGCCAGCAGTAGGGACAGCTCCTATAATTCACCCCTCCACTTT
CDR3: CASSRDSSYNSPLHF

D: TRBD2
V: TRBV11-2
size: many
J: TRBJ2-1
DNA: TGTGCCAGCAGCCAACGGACTAGCGGGTACAATGAGCAGTTCTTC
CDR3: CASSQRTSGYNEQFF

D: TRBD1
V: TRBV12-3/TRBV12-4
size: many
J: TRBJ1-4
DNA: TGTGCCAGCAGCCCCGGGACAGGGATTCCGTCTAATGAAAAACTGTTTTTT
CDR3: CASSPGTGIPSNEKLFF

D: NA
V: TRBV10-3
size: many
J: TRBJ2-7
DNA: TGTGCCATCAGTGAGTCAAGTCACCGTAGGGGTACGGCCTCAACCTACGAGCAGTACTTC
CDR3: CAISESSHRRGTASTYEQYF

D: NA
V: TRBV4-3
size: few
J: TRBJ1-5
DNA: TGCGCCAGCAGCCAAGCTCGGGGGGCCGGTCAGCCCCAGCATTTT
CDR3: CASSQARGAGQPQHF

D: TRBD2
V: TRBV24-1
size: NA
J: TRBJ2-3
DNA: TGTGCCACCAAGCCAGCGGGAGCAGATACGCAGTATTTT
CDR3: CATKPAGADTQYF

D: TRBD1
V: TRBV12-3/TRBV12-4
size: NA
J: TRBJ1-2
DNA: TGTGCCAGCAGCCCAGGCCCAGGGGGACCTTATGGCTACACCTTC
CDR3: CASSPGPGGPYGYTF

D: NA
V: TRBV12-3/TRBV12-4
size: NA
J: TRBJ2-3
DNA: TGTGCCAGCAGCCCCTCGGCGGGACAAAGGGACTCAGATACGCAGTATTTT
CDR3: CASSPSAGQRDSDTQYF

D: NA
V: TRBV4-3
size: once
J: TRBJ2-1
DNA: TGCGCCAGCAGTCCCGACTCGCAGTCTCGTAATGAGCAGTTCTTC
CDR3: CASSPDSQSRNEQFF

D: NA
V: TRBV7-9
size: NA
J: TRBJ1-4
DNA: TGTGCCAGCAGCTCGACAGCGCCTAATGAAAAACTGTTTTTT
CDR3: CASSSTAPNEKLFF

D: NA
V: TRBV28
size: few
J: TRBJ1-1
DNA: TGTGCCAGCAGCCGCGGACAAGGGGGGAAAGCTTTCTTT
CDR3: CASSRGQGGKAFF

D: NA
V: TRBV28
size: many
J: TRBJ2-5
DNA: TGTGCCAGCAGTGCCGAGAGAACCCAGTACTTC
CDR3: CASSAERTQYF

D: NA
V: TRBV28
size: NA
J: TRBJ2-1
DNA: TGTGCCAGCAGTTTAGTTGGGGATGAGCAGTTCTTC
CDR3: CASSLVGDEQFF

D: TRBD2
V: TRBV4-2
size: few
J: TRBJ2-7
DNA: TGTGCCAGCAGCCAAGGGGAGCGGGATTCCTACGAGCAGTACTTC
CDR3: CASSQGERDSYEQYF

D: NA
V: TRBV6-6
size: NA
J: TRBJ2-7
DNA: TGTGCCAGCAGCCCATGGGGTTCCTCCTACGAGCAGTACTTC
CDR3: CASSPWGSSYEQYF

D: NA
V: TRBV6-6
size: many
J: TRBJ2-1
DNA: TGTGCCAGCAGTTACTCGTTTATAGGGGAGTATGAGCAGTTCTTC
CDR3: CASSYSFIGEYEQFF

D: NA
V: TRBV11-2
size: NA
J: TRBJ1-1
DNA: TGTGCCAGCAGCTTCGGATTAGTTCGGACTGAAGCTTTCTTT
CDR3: CASSFGLVRTEAFF

D: TRBD1
V: TRBV10-3
size: many
J: TRBJ1-2
DNA: TGTGCCATCAGTGGGGGACAGGACCTTAACTATGGCTACACCTTC
CDR3: CAISGGQDLNYGYTF

D: NA
V: TRBV10-2
size: few
J: TRBJ2-1
DNA: TGCGCCAGCAGCAATGGACATGAGCAGTTCTTC
CDR3: CASSNGHEQFF

D: NA
V: TRBV4-1
size: many
J: TRBJ2-7
DNA: TGCGCCAGCAGCCAAGGAAAGGCTGGACGAAGGACCTACGAGCAGTACTTC
CDR3: CASSQGKAGRRTYEQYF

D: NA
V: TRBV9
size: few
J: TRBJ2-7
DNA: TGTGCCAGCAGCGGCAGGGGACCCACCTACGAGCAGTACTTC
CDR3: CASSGRGPTYEQYF

D: NA
V: TRBV21-1
size: few
J: TRBJ1-2
DNA: TGTGCCAGCAGCAAATCCCAAGATGGCTACACCTTC
CDR3: CASSKSQDGYTF

D: NA
V: TRBV6-5
size: NA
J: TRBJ2-1
DNA: TGTGCCAGCAGTTACTCTACGGGGGAGGATGAGCAGTTCTTC
CDR3: CASSYSTGEDEQFF

D: NA
V: TRBV20-1
size: NA
J: TRBJ2-1
DNA: TGCAGTGCTAGGACGATAGCGCGAGAAAACAATGAGCAGTTCTTC
CDR3: CSARTIARENNEQFF

D: NA
V: TRBV28
size: many
J: TRBJ2-5
DNA: TGTGCCAGCAGTACTGGACGGAAGAAAGAGACCCAGTACTTC
CDR3: CASSTGRKKETQYF

D: NA
V: TRBV5-1
size: many
J: TRBJ2-3
DNA: TGCGCCAGCAGCTTTAATGGCGCGGCTAGCACAGATACGCAGTATTTT
CDR3: CASSFNGAASTDTQYF

D: NA
V: TRBV7-9
size: NA
J: TRBJ1-2
DNA: TGTGCCAGCAGCCCACCCCCGACAGGTCCCTATGGCTACACCTTC
CDR3: CASSPPPTGPYGYTF

D: NA
V: TRBV27
size: many
J: TRBJ1-4
DNA: TGTGCCAGCAGTAAAACTTGGGCAACTAATGAAAAACTGTTTTTT
CDR3: CASSKTWATNEKLFF

D: TRBD2
V: TRBV7-2
size: few
J: TRBJ2-7
DNA: TGTGCCAGCAGCTCCCCGACTAGCGGGGCCCTCTACGAGCAGTACTTC
CDR3: CASSSPTSGALYEQYF

D: NA
V: TRBV5-4
size: few
J: TRBJ2-7
DNA: TGTGCCAGCAGCTTCAAAAACAGGGAATCGACCTACGAGCAGTACTTC
CDR3: CASSFKNRESTYEQYF

D: NA
V: TRBV11-2
size: few
J: TRBJ2-1
DNA: TGTGCCAGCAGCTTGAGGAACGATCAGTTCTTC
CDR3: CASSLRNDQFF

D: NA
V: TRBV7-2
size: NA
J: TRBJ2-6
DNA: TGTGCCAGCAGCTCGATTCTATTTCCCAGGGGGGGACCCTCTGGGGCCAACGTCCTGACTTTC
CDR3: CASSSILFPRGGPSGANVLTF

D: TRBD1
V: TRBV5-1
size: many
J: TRBJ1-3
DNA: TGCGCCAGCAGCTTGGACGGGACAGGCTCTGGAAACACCATATATTTT
CDR3: CASSLDGTGSGNTIYF

D: NA
V: TRBV12-3/TRBV12-4
size: few
J: TRBJ2-5
DNA: TGTGCCAGCAGTTTACGGGTCCTCCAAGAGACCCAGTACTTC
CDR3: CASSLRVLQETQYF

D: TRBD2
V: TRBV5-1
size: NA
J: TRBJ2-5
DNA: TGCGCCAGCAGCCGGGAGGTGGAGCCGAAAGAGACCCAGTACTTC
CDR3: CASSREVEPKETQYF

D: NA
V: TRBV24-1
size: many
J: TRBJ2-7
DNA: TGTGCCACGGAGAACGAGCAGTACTTC
CDR3: CATENEQYF

D: NA
V: TRBV18
size: NA
J: TRBJ1-1
DNA: TGTGCCAGCTCACCACTTTTCATAGGAGCAGGGACGCTAGTCGAAGCTTTCTTT
CDR3: CASSPLFIGAGTLVEAFF

D: NA
V: TRBV27
size: many
J: TRBJ1-5
DNA: TGTGCCAGCAGTCAACCCCGCGGGGGGGCGCTTCAGCCCCAGCATTTT
CDR3: CASSQPRGGALQPQHF

D: TRBD2
V: TRBV29-1
size: NA
J: TRBJ2-5
DNA: TGCAGCGTTGAAGATGAGGGACTAGCGGCACAAGAGACCCAGTACTTC
CDR3: CSVEDEGLAAQETQYF

D: NA
V: TRBV6-6
size: few
J: TRBJ2-3
DNA: TGTGCCAGCAGTCCCCGGGAAGATACGCAGTATTTT
CDR3: CASSPREDTQYF

D: NA
V: TRBV7-9
size: many
J: TRBJ2-3
DNA: TGTGCCAGCAGCAGCCTCCCGGGTGGGTTAAGCACAGATACGCAGTATTTT
CDR3: CASSSLPGGLSTDTQYF

D: NA
V: TRBV15
size: NA
J: TRBJ1-5
DNA: TGTGCCACCAGCTTATTGGCGGGGGACCAGCCCCAGCATTTT
CDR3: CATSLLAGDQPQHF

D: NA
V: TRBV4-3
size: many
J: TRBJ2-1
DNA: TGCGCCAGCAGCCAAGAAGGCGGTCTCTTC
CDR3: CASSQEGGLF

D: NA
V: TRBV7-9
size: few
J: TRBJ1-4
DNA: TGTGCCAGCAGCTCCCGGGCCCATAGACGGGAACTGTTTTTT
CDR3: CASSSRAHRRELFF

D: NA
V: TRBV28
size: NA
J: TRBJ1-2
DNA: TGTGCCAGCAGTCTAGGGACGGGGTATGGCTACACCTTC
CDR3: CASSLGTGYGYTF

D: NA
V: TRBV20-1
size: NA
J: TRBJ2-2
DNA: TGCAGTGCTAGCAGGGACCCAACACCCGGGGAGCTGTTTTTT
CDR3: CSASRDPTPGELFF

D: NA
V: TRBV2
size: many
J: TRBJ2-4
DNA: TGTGCCAGCAGTTCCCTAGGGGCAGGGTTAAGCTTC
CDR3: CASSSLGAGLSF

D: TRBD2
V: TRBV5-1
size: many
J: TRBJ2-1
DNA: TGCGCCAGCAGCTTATCGGGACTAGCGGGATTGGAGAGCTACAATGAGCAGTTCTTC
CDR3: CASSLSGLAGLESYNEQFF

D: NA
V: TRBV27
size: medium-sized
J: TRBJ2-5
DNA: TGTGCCAGCGGGGGGACGCCTGGTTGGGAGACCCAGTACTTC
CDR3: CASGGTPGWETQYF

D: TRBD1
V: TRBV6-5
size: NA
J: TRBJ2-7
DNA: TGTGCCAGCAGTTCAAGGACAGGGGACGACGAGCAGTACTTC
CDR3: CASSSRTGDDEQYF

D: TRBD2
V: TRBV4-1
size: few
J: TRBJ2-3
DNA: TGCGCCAGCAGCCAAGTCCCTATAGCGGGAACCACAGATACGCAGTATTTT
CDR3: CASSQVPIAGTTDTQYF

D: NA
V: TRBV4-1
size: NA
J: TRBJ2-5
DNA: TGCGCCAGCAGCCAAGTCGGGGGCAACGGGGAGACCCAGTACTTC
CDR3: CASSQVGGNGETQYF

D: TRBD1
V: TRBV11-2
size: NA
J: TRBJ2-5
DNA: TGTGCCAGCAGCTTAAGCCCGACAGGGGAAGAGACCCAGTACTTC
CDR3: CASSLSPTGEETQYF

D: NA
V: TRBV3-1
size: many
J: TRBJ1-2
DNA: TGTGCCAGCAGCCAAGATATGGGGGGCGCAAACTATGGCTACACCTTC
CDR3: CASSQDMGGANYGYTF

D: NA
V: TRBV28
size: few
J: TRBJ2-5
DNA: TGTGCCAGCAGTTTCGGACGAGAGACCCAGTACTTC
CDR3: CASSFGRETQYF